A single sample gave rise to the 23 T cell receptor beta chains below, sequenced in a study of blood T cell repertoires in COVID-19. The table came from immunoSEQ multiplex PCR; TCRdb's copy has only in-frame clones and leaves some out. The sample yields 250,000 to 300,000 clones, 87% seen once. Sequencing was performed on peripheral blood. The receptors were gathered from a woman in her 50s who had recovered from COVID-19.

This sequence joins TRBV29-1 and TRBJ2-1, with D possibly matching TRBD1 (5 bases). CDR1 is SQVTM and CDR2 is ANQGSEA in the germline V gene. This CDR3 has 14 amino acids. Trimming shortened V by 5 bases and J by 0 bases, and 11 bases separated the two germline ends. The CDR3 DNA follows: TGCAGCGTTACTACAGGCAGCTCCTACAATGAGCAGTTCTTC. Translating it yields CSVTTGSSYNEQFF.

This chain uses TRBV7-2 with TRBJ2-3; weak D call: TRBD1 (5 bases). V lost 5 bases and J lost 3, with 12 bases in between. Germline V CDR1 and CDR2: SGHTA, FQGNSA. This CDR3 contains 14 residues. CDR3 loop: CASSRGGATDTQYF. The CDR3 nucleotides read TGTGCCAGCAGCAGGGGCGGAGCTACAGATACGCAGTATTTT. Using reference TRBV7-2 and TRBJ2-3 for the parts outside the CDR3, the full variable domain is GAGVSQSPSNKVTEKGKDVELRCDPISGHTALYWYRQSLGQGLEFLIYFQGNSAPDKSGLPSDRFSAERTGGSVSTLTIQRTQQEDSAVYLCASSRGGATDTQYFGPGTRLTVL.

The rearrangement uses TRBV24-1 and TRBJ2-7; 7 positions match TRBD1. V was pared by 5 bases and J by 6 bases, with 9 bases of the junction left unmatched. Germline V gene data show CDR1 as KGHDR and CDR2 as SFDVKD. CDR3 length: 14 residues. The CDR3 is CATSVAGGFGEQYF. For the CDR3, the DNA is TGTGCCACCAGTGTGGCAGGGGGTTTCGGCGAGCAGTACTTC.

The chain links TRBV27 to TRBJ1-5; possible D gene TRBD1, 6 bases. The CDR3 runs to 14 residues. Trimming stripped 5 bases from V and 0 bases from J, with 8 bases between. Germline values: CDR1 MNHEY, CDR2 SMNVEV (reference sequence). The CDR3, as DNA: TGTGCCAGCAGTGACAGGTATAGCAATCAGCCCCAGCATTTT. It codes for CASSDRYSNQPQHF.

This chain connects TRBV19 to TRBJ2-1, with 7 bases fitting TRBD2. With 6 bases clipped from V and 6 bases from J, the junction kept 5 bases outside the gene matches. The CDR3 has 13 amino acids. Looked up from germline, CDR1 is LNHDA and CDR2 is SQIVND (reference sequence). The CDR3 DNA reads TGTGCCAGTAGAGCGGGAAAAACCAATGAGCAGTTCTTC. Its translation: CASRAGKTNEQFF.

The chain employs TRBV18 and TRBJ1-1, with D perhaps matching TRBD1 (5 bases). This CDR3 contains 13 residues. Germline V gene sequence: CDR1 KGHSH, CDR2 LQKENI. The V end lost 3 bases, the J end lost 4 bases, and 9 bases lay between the germline ends. In DNA form, the CDR3 reads TGTGCCAGCTCACCCGACAGCCGCACTGAAGCTTTCTTT. Encoded protein: CASSPDSRTEAFF.

The CDR3 sequence is CASSQELDRAAFF. The DNA for the CDR3 is TGCGCCAGCAGCCAAGAATTGGACAGGGCAGCTTTCTTT. The genes are TRBV4-3 and TRBJ1-1, with 8 positions matching TRBD1. The length of the CDR3 is 13 residues. Looked up from germline, CDR1 is LGHNA and CDR2 is YSLEER. Losses at the gene ends were 0 bases for V and 10 bases for J; bases not matched to a gene: 4.

The chain couples TRBV2 to TRBJ1-5, with 7 nucleotides matching TRBD1. Germline assignment: CDR1 SNHLY and CDR2 FYNNEI. This CDR3 comprises 16 residues. V lost 2 bases, J lost 2 bases, and 6 bases stayed unmatched. The CDR3 reads CASSERGRVGNQPQHF. The CDR3 DNA is TGTGCCAGCAGTGAAAGGGGGCGCGTCGGCAATCAGCCCCAGCATTTT.

The chain recombines TRBV5-4 with TRBJ2-3, with D uncertain. Germline loops: CDR1 SGHNT, CDR2 YYREEE (reference sequence). CDR3 length: 13 residues. Trimming left V 4 bases short and J 2 bases short, with 8 bases between. Here the CDR3 reads CASSPDSTDTQYF. The CDR3 DNA sequence: TGTGCCAGCAGCCCTGACTCCACAGATACGCAGTATTTT.

This clone was detected only once. The gene calls are TRBV7-2 and TRBJ2-7; D is unresolved. The CDR3 length is 15 residues. The V end was cut by 2 bases, the J end by 3 bases, with 14 bases between. Germline V gene data show CDR1 as SGHTA and CDR2 as FQGNSA. CDR3 DNA sequence: TGTGCCAGCAGCTTATGGGTGGGTGGCGGCTACGAGCAGTACTTC. It encodes CASSLWVGGGYEQYF.

The chain combines TRBV7-2 with TRBJ1-1; the D is unclear. From germline, CDR1 is SGHTA and CDR2 FQGNSA. The V and J ends lost 3 bases and 0 bases respectively, with 8 bases between them. The CDR3 sequence is 14 residues long. Here the CDR3 DNA reads TGTGCCAGCAGCTTGAATAGATTGAACACTGAAGCTTTCTTT. Translated: CASSLNRLNTEAFF.

J is TRBJ2-1 and V is TRBV2, with D maybe TRBD1 (6 bases). This CDR3 has 10 residues. The germline V gene has CDR1 SNHLY and CDR2 FYNNEI. V dropped 10 bases and J dropped 10 bases, with 11 bases sitting between them. This CDR3 is CATQGNEQFF. The CDR3 DNA sequence: TGTGCCACACAGGGTAACGAGCAGTTCTTC.

The rearrangement uses TRBV19 and TRBJ1-3; D is perhaps TRBD1 (6 bases). CDR1 is LNHDA, CDR2 SQIVND, per germline (reference sequence). The CDR3 consists of 16 residues. V lost 1 base, J lost 2 bases, and 12 bases lay in between. CDR3 residues: CASSIAAEGAGNTIYF. The CDR3 coding sequence is TGTGCCAGTAGTATAGCGGCCGAGGGGGCTGGAAACACCATATATTTT.

The chain couples TRBV19 to TRBJ2-5; 12 positions match TRBD2. The V and J ends lost 3 bases and 2 bases, in that order; junction bases with no gene match: 10. The CDR3 sequence is 18 residues long. Looked up from germline, CDR1 is LNHDA and CDR2 is SQIVND (reference sequence). Here the CDR3 DNA reads TGTGCCAGTAGTATTCGGGCTAGCGGGAGGGCCTGGCAAGAGACCCAGTACTTC. It is translated as CASSIRASGRAWQETQYF.

This rearrangement joins TRBV9 to TRBJ1-6, with TRBD1 identical over 12 bases. V was pared by 4 bases and J by 10 bases, with 6 bases of the junction left unmatched. This CDR3 comprises 15 residues. The germline V gene encodes CDR1 SGDLS and CDR2 YYNGEE. CDR3 nucleotides: TGTGCCAGCAGCCGGGACAGGGGGCTCGGCTCACCCCTCCACTTT. This encodes CASSRDRGLGSPLHF.

This sequence joins TRBV18 and TRBJ2-7; a possible D gene is TRBD2 (5 bases). Trimming removed 5 bases at V and 3 bases at J, with 8 bases between. The CDR3 is 12 amino acids. Per germline, CDR1 KGHSH and CDR2 LQKENI. The CDR3 DNA follows: TGTGCCAGCTCAGAGGGATACTACGAGCAGTACTTC. Amino acid sequence: CASSEGYYEQYF.

V and J are TRBV28 and TRBJ1-4; D is unresolved. Looked up from germline, CDR1 is MDHEN and CDR2 is SYDVKM. V gave up 6 bases and J gave up 8 bases, with 16 bases separating them. The CDR3 length is 14 residues. This CDR3 reads CASRSGGIGEKLFF. DNA for the CDR3: TGTGCCAGCAGGTCAGGAGGGATTGGGGAAAAACTGTTTTTT.

The chain employs TRBV3-1 (or the pseudogene TRBV3-2) and TRBJ2-7; 8 bases are shared with TRBD2. The trim removed 5 bases at V and 0 bases at J, leaving 6 bases unmatched. Germline CDR1 reads LGHDT; CDR2 reads YNNKEL (reference sequence). This CDR3 contains 15 residues. The CDR3 region is CASSFASGSSYEQYF. DNA for the CDR3: TGTGCCAGCAGCTTCGCCAGCGGGAGCTCCTACGAGCAGTACTTC.

This rearrangement joins TRBV7-6 to TRBJ1-5; TRBD1 matches at 9 bases. The V gene end was trimmed by 5 bases and the J gene end by 4 bases; junction bases not matched to a gene: 3. The CDR3 sequence is 14 residues long. Germline V gives CDR1 SGHVS, CDR2 FNYEAQ. The DNA for the CDR3 is TGTGCCAGCAGCGGGACAGGGTCAAATCAGCCCCAGCATTTT. Its protein is CASSGTGSNQPQHF.

This rearrangement joins TRBV3-1 (or the pseudogene TRBV3-2) to TRBJ2-5, with 8 bases fitting TRBD1. The CDR3 loop spans 15 amino acids. In germline, CDR1 is LGHDT, CDR2 YNNKEL (reference sequence). The V gene end was trimmed by 4 bases and the J gene end by 5 bases; junction bases not matched to a gene: 9. Here the CDR3 DNA reads TGTGCCAGCAGCCCGGACAGGGCGGTTGCGGAGACCCAGTACTTC. It is translated as CASSPDRAVAETQYF.

V and J are TRBV6-5 and TRBJ2-7; 8 nucleotides align to TRBD1. Germline V lookup: CDR1 MNHEY, CDR2 SVGAGI. The CDR3 spans 13 residues. Trimming took 5 bases from V and 5 from J; bases not matched to a gene: 5. CDR3 protein: CASSRQGSDEQYF. The CDR3 bases are TGTGCCAGCAGTAGACAGGGGTCCGACGAGCAGTACTTC.

The chain uses TRBV4-3 and TRBJ1-1; tentatively, D is TRBD1 (5 bases). Germline lookup yields CDR1 LGHNA and CDR2 YSLEER. V was cut by 4 bases and J by 3 bases, with 12 bases left in between. The CDR3 is 14 residues long. The CDR3 here is CASSPDIIYTEAFF. The CDR3, as DNA: TGCGCCAGCAGCCCGGACATCATATACACTGAAGCTTTCTTT.

V is TRBV5-1 and J is TRBJ2-7; the D gene is possibly TRBD2 (5 bases). This CDR3 region has 15 residues. Germline V gives CDR1 SGHRS, CDR2 YFSETQ. V lost 4 bases and J lost 3, with 17 bases in between. The CDR3 coding sequence is TGCGCCAGCAGCCCCGGAGGCCTAGATAACTACGAGCAGTACTTC. Its protein is CASSPGGLDNYEQYF.